Below, 18 T cell receptor beta chains from the same sample are listed, as sequenced in a study of beta chain features in type 1 diabetes. Study results and caveats: Shortening of TCRB CDR3s, moderate but significant, appeared in all four CD4+ subsets of Type 1 diabetes patients.

Their specific antigens are unknown. The authors reverse transcribed all of the isolated RNA, so sequencing captured expressed TCRB transcripts. Only in-frame clones appear in the TCRdb table, and some are missing; sequencing was by immunoSEQ multiplex PCR. The profile shows a few hundred thousand clones, 8% to 10% of them singletons. The specimen sequenced was central memory CD4+ T cells from blood. Receptors were obtained from a man aged 30 to 45 with type 1 diabetes.

There are a few counts of this clone. The chain links TRBV6-1 to TRBJ2-1, with D possibly matching TRBD1 (6 bases). The V gene's germline CDR1 is MNHNS and CDR2 SASEGT. CDR3 size: 15 residues. Trimming left V 5 bases short and J 0 bases short, with 11 bases between. The CDR3 loop reads CASSPRQVSYNEQFF. CDR3 sequence (DNA): TGTGCCAGCAGTCCAAGACAGGTCTCCTACAATGAGCAGTTCTTC.

The V call is TRBV7-9, the J call TRBJ2-7; D unclear. The length of the CDR3 is 12 residues. The V end was cut by 5 bases, the J end by 0 bases, with 5 bases between. Germline values: CDR1 SEHNR, CDR2 FQNEAQ (reference sequence). The CDR3 spells CASSRASYEQYF. The CDR3 coding sequence is TGTGCCAGCAGCCGCGCCTCCTACGAGCAGTACTTC.

This clone occurred a few times. This rearrangement joins TRBV6-1 to TRBJ1-2, with D tentatively TRBD1 (5 bases). This CDR3 is built from 13 residues. Germline V gives CDR1 MNHNS, CDR2 SASEGT. Trimming stripped 8 bases from V and 8 bases from J, with 18 bases between. The CDR3 protein is CASVVGREWGYTF. As DNA, the CDR3 is TGTGCCAGCGTCGTGGGGCGTGAGTGGGGCTACACCTTC.

This clone was detected only a few times. The genes are TRBV7-8 and TRBJ1-2; TRBD1 is a possible D gene (5 bases). The V gene lost 2 bases and the J gene lost 6 bases, with 10 bases spanning the gap. Germline CDR1 is SGHVS and CDR2 is FQNEAQ. CDR3 length: 13 amino acids. Written as DNA, the CDR3 is TGTGCCAGCAGCTTAAGAGGGGTCAATGGCTACACCTTC. Protein sequence: CASSLRGVNGYTF.

There are many counts of this clone. V gene TRBV28 combines with J gene TRBJ1-5; no firm D call. Germline V gene lookup returns CDR1 MDHEN and CDR2 SYDVKM. The V end lost 10 bases, the J end lost 6 bases, and 16 bases lay between the germline ends. The CDR3 totals 13 residues. In DNA form, the CDR3 reads TGTGCCACGGAAAAACCGGTAGGTCAGCCCCAGCATTTT. It specifies CATEKPVGQPQHF.

This clone occurred many times. This chain uses TRBV29-1 with TRBJ2-1; weak D call: TRBD2 (6 bases). The V gene's germline CDR1 is SQVTM and CDR2 ANQGSEA. The CDR3 spans 18 residues. The ends were cut back, 5 bases at V and 0 bases at J, with 23 bases in the middle. The CDR3 loop reads CSVPPSRRGLSSYNEQFF. In nucleotides, the CDR3 is TGCAGCGTTCCCCCTTCTAGGCGAGGACTAAGCTCCTACAATGAGCAGTTCTTC.

This clone was seen many times. V gene TRBV5-4 combines with J gene TRBJ2-1, with D possibly TRBD2 on 5 matching bases. The V end lost 3 bases, the J end lost 8 bases, and 12 bases lay between the germline ends. The CDR3 totals 13 residues. From germline, CDR1 is SGHNT and CDR2 YYREEE (reference sequence). This CDR3 is CASSSPDYYEQFF. The CDR3 DNA sequence: TGTGCCAGCAGCTCCCCTGACTATTATGAGCAGTTCTTC.

The chain uses TRBV13 and TRBJ1-2, with D perhaps TRBD1 (6 bases). Trimming removed 0 bases from V and 1 base from J, with 9 bases in between. The germline V gene has CDR1 PRHDT and CDR2 FYEKMQ (reference sequence). The CDR3 totals 15 residues. CDR3 residues: CASSLGGTNNYGYTF. CDR3 nucleotides: TGTGCCAGCAGCTTAGGCGGGACAAATAACTATGGCTACACCTTC.

This clone has a handful of counts. This sequence joins TRBV27 and TRBJ2-7; possibly TRBD1 or TRBD2 for D (5 bases each). The CDR3 is 14 residues long. Trimming removed 7 bases at V and 0 bases at J, with 13 bases between. The germline V gene encodes CDR1 MNHEY and CDR2 SMNVEV (reference sequence). The CDR3 region is CASTPGRNSYEQYF. The DNA for the CDR3 is TGTGCCAGCACTCCGGGACGAAACTCCTACGAGCAGTACTTC.

V usage is TRBV2 and J usage is TRBJ2-7; TRBD1 is a possible D gene (6 bases). The CDR3 covers 13 residues. Germline CDR1 and CDR2: SNHLY and FYNNEI. The V and J ends lost 9 bases and 3 bases respectively, with 15 bases between them. CDR3 loop: CASSPGTNYEQYF. The CDR3, as DNA: TGTGCCAGTTCCCCGGGGACAAACTACGAGCAGTACTTC.

In its sample, this clone was seen a few times. This sequence joins TRBV18 and TRBJ2-7, with D maybe TRBD2 (6 bases). Per the germline V gene, CDR1 is KGHSH and CDR2 is LQKENI. With 0 bases removed from V and 1 base from J, the gap between germline ends came to 16 bases. This CDR3 region has 17 residues. The CDR3 DNA reads as TGTGCCAGCTCACCACCGGGGGGACTTGCAGGATCCTACGAGCAGTACTTC. Translated: CASSPPGGLAGSYEQYF.

V is TRBV30 and J is TRBJ2-7; 9 bases are a match to TRBD1. The CDR3 loop spans 15 amino acids. J was trimmed by 4 bases and V by 0 bases; bases with no gene match: 7. Looked up from germline, CDR1 is GTSNPN and CDR2 is SVGIG (reference sequence). As DNA, the CDR3 is TGTGCCTGGAGTGTAAAGGGACAGGGAAGGTACGAGCAGTACTTC. Its translation: CAWSVKGQGRYEQYF. The full variable domain, with the rest looked up from reference TRBV30 and TRBJ2-7, is SQTIHQWPATLVQPVGSPLSLECTVEGTSNPNLYWYRQAAGRGLQLLFYSVGIGQISSEVPQNLSASRPQDRQFILSSKKLLLSDSGFYLCAWSVKGQGRYEQYFGPGTRLTVT.

CDR3 loop: CATSRVRAGTDTQYF. CDR3 coding DNA: TGTGCCACCAGCAGAGTTAGGGCTGGCACAGATACGCAGTATTTT. The chain is built from TRBV15 and TRBJ2-3; D uncertain. V was trimmed by 1 base and J by 1 base, leaving 9 bases between them. Germline CDR1 and CDR2: LNHNV and YYDKDF (reference sequence). The CDR3 covers 15 residues. Full variable domain (missing parts from reference TRBV15 and TRBJ2-3): DAMVIQNPRYQVTQFGKPVTLSCSQTLNHNVMYWYQQKSSQAPKLLFHYYDKDFNNEADTPDNFQSRRPNTSFCFLDIRSPGLGDTAMYLCATSRVRAGTDTQYFGPGTRLTVL.

This clone was detected ten times or more. The V gene is TRBV4-3, the J gene TRBJ1-2, with D hard to call. V dropped 4 bases and J dropped 7 bases, with 19 bases sitting between them. The germline V gene has CDR1 LGHNA and CDR2 YSLEER. The CDR3 is 15 residues long. The CDR3 sequence: CASSLKSTSPGGYTF. CDR3 DNA sequence: TGCGCCAGCAGCCTCAAGTCGACATCACCCGGTGGCTACACCTTC.

The V call is TRBV27, the J call TRBJ2-3, with D unclear. This CDR3 has 15 amino acids. Trimming took 1 base from V and 3 from J, leaving 11 bases between them. CDR1 is MNHEY, CDR2 SMNVEV, per germline (reference sequence). The CDR3 DNA reads TGTGCCAGCAGTTTATGGGGTATGGGGACAGATACGCAGTATTTT. It codes for CASSLWGMGTDTQYF.

This clone appeared a few times. The chain recombines TRBV18 with TRBJ1-3; D uncertain. The CDR3 length is 16 residues. Trimming cost V 0 bases and J 0 bases, with 9 bases left between them. Germline values: CDR1 KGHSH, CDR2 LQKENI. The CDR3 loop reads CASSPPSIGSGNTIYF. The CDR3 DNA reads as TGTGCCAGCTCACCACCGAGTATAGGCTCTGGAAACACCATATATTTT.

This clone has a handful of counts. The rearrangement uses TRBV11-3 and TRBJ1-1, with D possibly being TRBD1 (5 bases). The CDR3 extends over 13 amino acids. Trimming left V 4 bases short and J 5 bases short, with 11 bases between. CDR1 and CDR2 (germline): SGHNT, YENEEA. CDR3 protein: CASSSRGRTEAFF. For the CDR3, the DNA is TGTGCCAGCAGCTCTAGGGGAAGAACTGAAGCTTTCTTT. Variable domain in full (rest from reference TRBV11-3 and TRBJ1-1): EAGVVQSPRYKIIEKKQPVAFWCNPISGHNTLYWYLQNLGQGPELLIRYENEEAVDDSQLPKDRFSAERLKGVDSTLKIQPAELGDSAVYLCASSSRGRTEAFFGQGTRLTVV.

This clone has at least ten counts. The chain carries TRBV18 and TRBJ2-7, with D uncertain. Trimming pared 3 bases from V and 2 bases from J, leaving 11 bases between. CDR3 length: 14 residues. Germline V lookup: CDR1 KGHSH, CDR2 LQKENI. The CDR3 loop reads CASSPKTDPYEQYF. CDR3 DNA sequence: TGTGCCAGCTCACCGAAAACGGACCCCTACGAGCAGTACTTC.